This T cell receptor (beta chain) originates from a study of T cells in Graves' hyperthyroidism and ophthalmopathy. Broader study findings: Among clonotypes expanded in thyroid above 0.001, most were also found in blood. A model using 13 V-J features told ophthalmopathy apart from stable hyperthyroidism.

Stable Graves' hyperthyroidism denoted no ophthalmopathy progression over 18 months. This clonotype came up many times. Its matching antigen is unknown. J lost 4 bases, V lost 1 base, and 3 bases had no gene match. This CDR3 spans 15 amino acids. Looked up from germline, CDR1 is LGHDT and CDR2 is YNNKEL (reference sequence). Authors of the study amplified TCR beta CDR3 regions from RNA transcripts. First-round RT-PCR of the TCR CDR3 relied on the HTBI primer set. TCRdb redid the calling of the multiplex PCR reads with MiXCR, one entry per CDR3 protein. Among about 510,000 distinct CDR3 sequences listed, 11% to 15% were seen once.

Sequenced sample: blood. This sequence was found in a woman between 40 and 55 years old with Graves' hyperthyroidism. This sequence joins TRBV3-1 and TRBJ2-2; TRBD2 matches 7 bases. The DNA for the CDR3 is TGTGCCAGCAGCCAAGCGGGACTACGCACCGGGGAGCTGTTTTTT. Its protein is CASSQAGLRTGELFF.